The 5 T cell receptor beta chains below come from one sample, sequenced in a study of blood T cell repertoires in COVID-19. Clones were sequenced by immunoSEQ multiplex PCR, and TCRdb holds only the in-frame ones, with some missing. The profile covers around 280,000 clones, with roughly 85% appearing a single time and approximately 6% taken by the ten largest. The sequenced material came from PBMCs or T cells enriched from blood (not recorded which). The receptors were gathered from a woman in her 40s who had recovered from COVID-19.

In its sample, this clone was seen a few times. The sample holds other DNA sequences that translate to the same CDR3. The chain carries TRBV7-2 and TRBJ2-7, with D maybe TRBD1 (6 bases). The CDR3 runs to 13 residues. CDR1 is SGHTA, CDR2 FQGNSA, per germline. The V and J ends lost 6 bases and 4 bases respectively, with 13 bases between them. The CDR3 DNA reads TGTGCCAGCAGTCCATATCAGGGGTACGAGCAGTACTTC. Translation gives CASSPYQGYEQYF.

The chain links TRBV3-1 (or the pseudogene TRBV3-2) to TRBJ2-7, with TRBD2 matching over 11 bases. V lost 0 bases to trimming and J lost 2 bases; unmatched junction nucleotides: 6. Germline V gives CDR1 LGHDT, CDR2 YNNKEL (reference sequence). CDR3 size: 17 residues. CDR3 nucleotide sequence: TGTGCCAGCAGCCAAGATCTAGCGGGGGGCCTTGCCTACGAGCAGTACTTC. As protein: CASSQDLAGGLAYEQYF.

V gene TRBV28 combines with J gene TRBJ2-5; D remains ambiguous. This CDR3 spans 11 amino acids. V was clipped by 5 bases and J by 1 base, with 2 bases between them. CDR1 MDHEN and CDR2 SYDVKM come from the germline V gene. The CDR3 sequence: CASSLQETQYF. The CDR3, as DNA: TGTGCCAGCAGTCTCCAAGAGACCCAGTACTTC.

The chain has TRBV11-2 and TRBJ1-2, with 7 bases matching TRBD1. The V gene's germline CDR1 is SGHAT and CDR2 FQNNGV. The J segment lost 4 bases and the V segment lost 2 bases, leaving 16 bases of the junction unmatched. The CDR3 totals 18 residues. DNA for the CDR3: TGTGCCAGCAGCTTACCCTCAGACAGGGTCCGAACTCGCTATGGCTACACCTTC. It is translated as CASSLPSDRVRTRYGYTF.

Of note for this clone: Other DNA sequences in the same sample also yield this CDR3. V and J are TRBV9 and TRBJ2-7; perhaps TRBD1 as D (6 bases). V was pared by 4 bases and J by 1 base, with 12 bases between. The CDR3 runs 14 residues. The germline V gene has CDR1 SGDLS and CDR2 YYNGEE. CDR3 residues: CASSSSGTSYEQYF. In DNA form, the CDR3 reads TGTGCCAGCAGCTCTTCCGGGACATCCTACGAGCAGTACTTC.